The clone carrying this T cell receptor beta chain came up a few times. Its antigen is still unknown. Germline CDR1 and CDR2: MGHRA and YSYEKL. The CDR3 has 13 residues. The germline V and J ends were trimmed by 1 base and 8 bases, with 11 bases remaining between them. It was with a sample-barcoded 5' primer and a J-beta primer mix that a second PCR of roughly 6 to 12 cycles was run. One entry per CDR3 protein results from TCRdb running MiXCR on the 5' RACE reads. The sample lists about 1.7 million distinct CDR3 sequences; roughly 27% were seen once. This entry belongs to a study of blood T cells in healthy people across ages. Overall study findings and caveats: Among T cells, TCR beta diversity per million cells dropped roughly linearly as age rose. In long-lived donors, naive CD4+ cell counts and diversity exceeded those of aged donors.

The clonotype was recovered from a woman in her twenties or thirties in good health. Sample: blood. The rearrangement links TRBV4-1 to TRBJ1-2; possible D gene TRBD1, 5 bases. CDR3 bases: TGCGCCAGCAGCCAAGTGGGGGGTGGAGGCTACACCTTC. This codes for CASSQVGGGGYTF.